This passage covers 26 T cell receptor beta chains from one sample sequenced in a study of T cells after yellow fever vaccination. MiXCR, applied by TCRdb to the 5' RACE reads, yields one record per CDR3 protein. This table has a few hundred thousand distinct CDR3 sequences, almost 4% appearing once. The sample consisted of PBMCs, taken 5 days after the yellow fever booster vaccination. The receptors stem from a man in his late teens or twenties who received the YFV17D yellow fever vaccine.

This clonotype was detected a few times. The V and J genes are TRBV14 and TRBJ2-3; 8 positions agree with TRBD2. Trimming at V came to 1 base and at J to 0 bases, leaving 12 bases not matched to a gene. This CDR3 comprises 19 residues. The germline V gene has CDR1 SGHDN and CDR2 FVKESK. CDR3 sequence: CASSQAYPGASGSTDTQYF. DNA of the CDR3: TGTGCCAGCAGCCAAGCTTACCCCGGGGCTAGCGGGAGCACAGATACGCAGTATTTT.

This clonotype appeared a few times. The J gene is TRBJ1-2, the V gene TRBV4-3; D remains unclear. This CDR3 is built from 16 residues. The V and J ends lost 1 base and 3 bases respectively, with 15 bases between them. The germline V gene has CDR1 LGHNA and CDR2 YSLEER. The CDR3 DNA follows: TGCGCCAGCAGCCAAGGGATCGTAGGCTTGGACTATGGCTACACCTTC. Amino acid sequence: CASSQGIVGLDYGYTF.

This clonotype has a handful of counts. The gene calls are TRBV19 and TRBJ1-2; 8 positions match TRBD1. The CDR3 loop spans 14 amino acids. The V gene end was trimmed by 5 bases and the J gene end by 3 bases; junction bases not matched to a gene: 5. Germline V lookup: CDR1 LNHDA, CDR2 SQIVND (reference sequence). The CDR3 sequence: CASSYRGFDYGYTF. DNA of the CDR3: TGTGCCAGTAGTTACAGGGGGTTCGACTATGGCTACACCTTC.

This clonotype was picked up a small number of times. The chain links TRBV6-5 to TRBJ1-3; 7 bases are shared with TRBD1. V shed 6 bases and J 6 bases; nucleotides not matched to a gene: 14. The CDR3 length is 16 residues. In germline, CDR1 is MNHEY, CDR2 SVGAGI. The CDR3 loop reads CASRRQGQPLANTIYF. The CDR3 nucleotides read TGTGCCAGCAGGCGACAGGGACAACCTCTGGCAAACACCATATATTTT.

This clonotype was detected a few times. The chain combines TRBV5-1 with TRBJ2-1; 7 bases agree with TRBD2. In germline, CDR1 is SGHRS, CDR2 YFSETQ. After removal of 1 base from V and 6 bases from J, the junction contained 7 bases not matched to a gene. This CDR3 has 15 residues. The CDR3 DNA reads as TGCGCCAGCAGCTTGCTACCAGCGGGGAGCAATGAGCAGTTCTTC. Amino acid sequence: CASSLLPAGSNEQFF.

Only a few counts were recorded for this clonotype. The rearrangement joins TRBV6-1 to TRBJ2-7; unclear D gene. In germline, CDR1 is MNHNS, CDR2 SASEGT. CDR3 length: 14 amino acids. The V and J ends lost 0 bases and 2 bases respectively, with 8 bases between them. CDR3 DNA sequence: TGTGCCAGCAGTGAAGCCCAATTAACCTACGAGCAGTACTTC. Translated: CASSEAQLTYEQYF.

This clonotype was observed a handful of times. The chain carries TRBV6-6 and TRBJ2-6; no definite D call. Trimming shortened V by 6 bases and J by 0 bases, and 18 bases separated the two germline ends. Germline lookup yields CDR1 MNHNY and CDR2 SVGAGI (reference sequence). CDR3 size: 18 residues. CDR3 nucleotide sequence: TGTGCCAGCAGCCCCGGACCGTTGAGTTTCTCTGGGGCCAACGTCCTGACTTTC. It codes for CASSPGPLSFSGANVLTF.

This rearrangement joins TRBV4-1 to TRBJ2-1; 7 positions match TRBD1. Germline V gene lookup returns CDR1 MGHRA and CDR2 YSYEKL. This CDR3 region has 15 residues. Germline trimming cut 4 bases from V and 8 bases from J; bases unmatched to any gene: 11. CDR3 sequence reads: CASSRDIDRVDEQFF. For the CDR3, the DNA is TGCGCCAGCAGCCGAGATATAGACAGGGTGGATGAGCAGTTCTTC.

This clonotype was counted ten times or more. This sequence joins TRBV15 and TRBJ2-5; 7 bases line up with TRBD2. V lost 0 bases to trimming and J lost 5 bases; unmatched junction nucleotides: 6. Germline V lookup: CDR1 LNHNV, CDR2 YYDKDF (reference sequence). The CDR3 loop spans 15 amino acids. The CDR3 sequence is CATSRDLVSGETQYF. The CDR3, as DNA: TGTGCCACCAGCAGAGATCTGGTTAGCGGGGAGACCCAGTACTTC.

The V and J genes are TRBV7-9 and TRBJ2-3, with 9 bases that match TRBD1. Germline loops: CDR1 SEHNR, CDR2 FQNEAQ (reference sequence). The CDR3 totals 15 residues. Germline trimming cut 8 bases from V and 4 bases from J; bases unmatched to any gene: 10. Here the CDR3 DNA reads TGTGCCAGCGGTCCGGGGGACAGGGACCCAGATACGCAGTATTTT. Translated, it gives CASGPGDRDPDTQYF.

This clonotype turned up a few times. The chain combines TRBV19 with TRBJ1-2, with D maybe TRBD1 (6 bases). Germline loops: CDR1 LNHDA, CDR2 SQIVND (reference sequence). The CDR3 length is 14 residues. V was shortened by 7 bases and J by 0 bases, with 12 bases between the two germline ends. The CDR3 loop is CASTWDKTNYGYTF. The CDR3 DNA sequence: TGTGCCAGTACCTGGGACAAGACTAACTATGGCTACACCTTC.

This clonotype has at least ten counts. The J gene is TRBJ2-3, the V gene TRBV20-1, with TRBD2 matching over 7 bases. Losses at the gene ends were 2 bases for V and 0 bases for J; bases not matched to a gene: 5. The CDR3 totals 15 residues. Germline CDR1 is DFQATT and CDR2 is SNEGSKA (reference sequence). The CDR3 DNA sequence: TGCAGTGCTAGATTGGCGGGGGTGAGCACAGATACGCAGTATTTT. Translated, it gives CSARLAGVSTDTQYF.

This clonotype came up many times. The chain carries TRBV5-1 and TRBJ2-2; the match to TRBD1 covers 8 bases. Trimming at V came to 4 bases and at J to 0 bases, leaving 2 bases not matched to a gene. CDR3 length: 15 residues. CDR1 and CDR2 (germline): SGHRS, YFSETQ. DNA of the CDR3: TGCGCCAGCAGCGAACAGGGGGCGAACACCGGGGAGCTGTTTTTT. Protein product: CASSEQGANTGELFF.

In DNA, the CDR3 is TGTGCCACCAGCAGTAAACTTACGATTACGGAGCAGTTCTTC. Encoded protein: CATSSKLTITEQFF. The V call is TRBV15, the J call TRBJ2-1, with unresolved D. Trimming shortened V by 3 bases and J by 10 bases, and 16 bases separated the two germline ends. The germline gives CDR1 LNHNV, CDR2 YYDKDF (reference sequence). The CDR3 contains 14 residues.

This clonotype has a count of ten or more. The J gene is TRBJ2-2, the V gene TRBV6-6, with 7 bases matching TRBD1. The length of the CDR3 is 16 residues. J lost 4 bases, V lost 0 bases, and 5 bases had no gene match. The germline gives CDR1 MNHNY, CDR2 SVGAGI (reference sequence). CDR3 sequence (DNA): TGTGCCAGCAGTTACTCGAGTTCAGGGGGCACCGGGGAGCTGTTTTTT. Residues: CASSYSSSGGTGELFF.

Points on this clonotype: This may be a read error, as it is one base from a much larger clone. V usage is TRBV29-1 and J usage is TRBJ2-7; D may be TRBD1 (6 bases). The germline V and J ends were trimmed by 1 base and 5 bases, with 9 bases remaining between them. Germline CDR1 SQVTM, CDR2 ANQGSEA. The length of the CDR3 is 12 residues. This CDR3 is CSVEVQGNEQYF. The DNA for the CDR3 is TGCAGCGTTGAAGTACAGGGTAACGAGCAGTACTTC.

There are many counts of this clonotype. The CDR3 is CASSSYRASGGNTQYF. The CDR3 DNA reads TGTGCCAGCAGCTCCTATCGGGCTAGCGGGGGAAATACGCAGTATTTT. The chain combines TRBV7-9 with TRBJ2-3, with TRBD2 identical over 10 bases. The CDR3 extends over 16 amino acids. The germline V gene encodes CDR1 SEHNR and CDR2 FQNEAQ (reference sequence). Trimming at V came to 4 bases and at J to 7 bases, leaving 11 bases not matched to a gene.

The chain carries TRBV7-2 and TRBJ2-7, with D unclear. The CDR3 length is 19 residues. Germline V lookup: CDR1 SGHTA, CDR2 FQGNSA. V was clipped by 1 base and J by 3 bases, with 25 bases between them. DNA for the CDR3: TGTGCCAGCAGCTTAGATCTGGCCAGTTGGGCGACGAAAAGCTACGAGCAGTACTTC. Translated: CASSLDLASWATKSYEQYF.

Only a few counts were recorded for this clonotype. The CDR3, as DNA: TGTGCCAGCAGGACGAGTGAGAAGCCCCAGCATTTT. It encodes CASRTSEKPQHF. The rearrangement links TRBV6-6 to TRBJ1-5; D unclear. Germline values: CDR1 MNHNY, CDR2 SVGAGI (reference sequence). This CDR3 has 12 amino acids. V lost 6 bases and J 8 bases, leaving 11 bases between the germline ends.

The chain recombines TRBV7-6 with TRBJ1-1; D gene ambiguous. V shed 1 base and J shed 4 bases, with 7 bases lying between them. Per germline, CDR1 SGHVS and CDR2 FNYEAQ. This CDR3 contains 13 residues. CDR3 in amino acids: CASSLGESTEAFF. The CDR3 DNA reads TGTGCCAGCAGCTTAGGAGAAAGCACTGAAGCTTTCTTT.

This chain connects TRBV5-4 to TRBJ2-7; tentative D call: TRBD1 (5 bases). Trimming stripped 0 bases from V and 2 bases from J, with 15 bases between. CDR3 length equals 16 residues. The germline V gene has CDR1 SGHNT and CDR2 YYREEE (reference sequence). The CDR3 bases are TGTGCCAGCAGCTTGGAGGGGTCCGATTTCCCCTACGAGCAGTACGTC. This codes for CASSLEGSDFPYEQYV.

The chain is built from TRBV7-3 and TRBJ2-7, with D possibly TRBD2 on 5 matching bases. Germline CDR1 SGHTA, CDR2 FQGTGA. The V gene lost 1 base and the J gene lost 4 bases, with 11 bases spanning the gap. There are 14 residues in the CDR3. CDR3 region: CASSLSAGGYEQYF. CDR3 coding DNA: TGTGCCAGCAGCTTAAGCGCCGGAGGTTACGAGCAGTACTTC.

This clonotype was seen at least ten times. This chain uses TRBV7-3 with TRBJ2-2, with D tentatively TRBD1 (6 bases). Between the trimmed V and J ends, which lost 8 bases and 2 bases, there was a span of 15 bases. CDR1 is SGHTA, CDR2 FQGTGA, per germline. This CDR3 is built from 15 residues. The CDR3 coding sequence is TGTGCCAGCTATACACCGGGACAAAACACCGGGGAGCTGTTTTTT. Translation gives CASYTPGQNTGELFF.

This clonotype occurred many times. The chain recombines TRBV10-3 with TRBJ1-1; 7 positions agree with TRBD1. The CDR3 length is 12 residues. With V trimmed by 10 bases and J by 5 bases, 7 bases remained unmatched. The germline gives CDR1 ENHRY, CDR2 SYGVKD. The CDR3 reads CATVQGRTEAFF. The CDR3 coding sequence is TGTGCCACCGTACAGGGGAGAACTGAAGCTTTCTTT.

This clonotype was detected many times. The V and J genes are TRBV7-6 and TRBJ2-7; no definite D call. The germline CDR1 and CDR2 sequences are SGHVS and FNYEAQ. This CDR3 is built from 13 residues. V was pared by 5 bases and J by 3 bases, with 11 bases between. CDR3 bases: TGTGCCAGCAGCCCAGGATCAAACTACGAGCAGTACTTC. It encodes CASSPGSNYEQYF.

The rearrangement links TRBV20-1 to TRBJ2-3; D unresolved. Trimming cost V 3 bases and J 9 bases, with 13 bases left between them. Per germline, CDR1 DFQATT and CDR2 SNEGSKA (reference sequence). The CDR3 loop spans 12 amino acids. The CDR3 spells CSASERWETQYF. The CDR3 DNA is TGCAGTGCTAGTGAAAGGTGGGAAACGCAGTATTTT.